The present entry profiles one T cell receptor beta chain with its context. This sample was taken from a study of control samples from healthy donors and cancer patients. Trimming shortened V by 5 bases and J by 2 bases, and 12 bases separated the two germline ends. CDR1 is LNHDA and CDR2 is SQIVND in the germline V gene (reference sequence). The CDR3 runs 14 residues. The protocol was immunoSEQ multiplex PCR, while the TCRdb copy is restricted to in-frame clones and leaves out a portion. The sample contains some 110,000 clones, roughly 91% of which appear only once. The chain is built from TRBV19 and TRBJ1-2; tentative D call: TRBD1 (6 bases). The sequence was collected from a woman between 65 and 79 years old in good health. Sequenced sample: blood. The CDR3 DNA is TGTGCCAGTAGTCGGGACACCCCAAACTATGGCTACACCTTC. Translated: CASSRDTPNYGYTF.